This entry lists 8 T cell receptor beta chains sequenced from one sample in a study of Ad26.COV2.S vaccination and SARS-CoV-2 variants. Treatment of the sample: about 20 received Ad26.COV2.S at low or high dose, single or two shots; roughly five received placebo; per-sample allocation not given. Samples came from day 63 after the first vaccine or placebo injection. Sequencing was performed with immunoSEQ multiplex PCR; in TCRdb, only in-frame clones are kept and a portion is missing. The sample carries a few hundred thousand clones, around 87% recorded once. The sample here was peripheral blood, taken in a trial of Ad26.COV2.S vaccine versus placebo. The receptors were gathered from a person aged 18 to 65 who received the Ad26.COV2.S COVID-19 vaccine or a placebo.

This chain connects TRBV4-1 to TRBJ2-7; 7 positions match TRBD1. The junction had 7 bases not matched to a gene; V was cut back by 6 bases and J by 5 bases. This CDR3 has 13 amino acids. The germline V gene has CDR1 MGHRA and CDR2 YSYEKL. The CDR3 region is CASRLTGSNEQYF. CDR3 nucleotides: TGCGCCAGCAGGTTGACAGGGTCTAACGAGCAGTACTTC.

The rearrangement uses TRBV30 and TRBJ2-2, with a possible D match to TRBD1 (5 bases). Trimming shortened V by 8 bases and J by 6 bases, and 22 bases separated the two germline ends. The CDR3 has 15 amino acids. From germline, CDR1 is GTSNPN and CDR2 SVGIG (reference sequence). CDR3 sequence reads: CAHATPRTGAGELFF. The CDR3 nucleotides are TGTGCCCACGCCACCCCTAGAACAGGCGCCGGGGAGCTGTTTTTT. Combining the CDR3 with reference TRBV30 and TRBJ2-2 gives the whole variable domain SQTIHQWPATLVQPVGSPLSLECTVEGTSNPNLYWYRQAAGRGLQLLFYSVGIGQISSEVPQNLSASRPQDRQFILSSKKLLLSDSGFYLCAHATPRTGAGELFFGEGSRLTVL.

The V gene is TRBV7-2, the J gene TRBJ2-4, with 16 bases fitting TRBD2. J gave up 8 bases and V 4 bases, and 8 bases lay outside the gene matches. The germline CDR1 and CDR2 sequences are SGHTA and FQGNSA. This CDR3 is built from 17 residues. The DNA for the CDR3 is TGTGCCAGCAGCTCCGCCGGGACTAGCGGGGGGGAGTACATTCAGTACTTC. It yields the protein CASSSAGTSGGEYIQYF.

The chain carries TRBV19 and TRBJ1-4; 7 bases align to TRBD1. The CDR3 covers 16 residues. Looked up from germline, CDR1 is LNHDA and CDR2 is SQIVND (reference sequence). V lost 10 bases, J lost 7 bases, and 18 bases stayed unmatched. CDR3 protein: CATTGTARWGGEKLFF. Written as DNA, the CDR3 is TGTGCCACCACCGGGACAGCTCGGTGGGGGGGTGAAAAACTGTTTTTT.

The chain is built from TRBV11-2 and TRBJ1-1, with D unclear. Germline loops: CDR1 SGHAT, CDR2 FQNNGV. Trimming shortened V by 4 bases and J by 0 bases, and 9 bases separated the two germline ends. This CDR3 has 14 residues. The chain's CDR3 is CASSSNRMNTEAFF. CDR3 coding DNA: TGTGCCAGCAGCTCGAATCGAATGAACACTGAAGCTTTCTTT. Combining the CDR3 with reference TRBV11-2 and TRBJ1-1 gives the whole variable domain EAGVAQSPRYKIIEKRQSVAFWCNPISGHATLYWYQQILGQGPKLLIQFQNNGVVDDSQLPKDRFSAERLKGVDSTLKIQPAKLEDSAVYLCASSSNRMNTEAFFGQGTRLTVV.

V and J are TRBV4-1 and TRBJ2-1, with a possible D match to TRBD1 (6 bases). The CDR3 spans 14 residues. Germline V gives CDR1 MGHRA, CDR2 YSYEKL. V was pared by 3 bases and J by 8 bases, with 14 bases between. This chain's CDR3 is CASSHPQGADEQFF. The CDR3 nucleotides are TGCGCCAGCAGCCACCCACAGGGCGCCGATGAGCAGTTCTTC.

The J gene is TRBJ2-5, the V gene TRBV5-5; D may be TRBD2 (5 bases). The CDR3 is made up of 13 amino acids. Per the germline V gene, CDR1 is SGHKS and CDR2 is YYEKEE (reference sequence). With 0 bases removed from V and 6 bases from J, the gap between germline ends came to 9 bases. CDR3 DNA: TGTGCCAGCAGCTTGGTCGTCGGGAAGACCCAGTACTTC. Encoded protein: CASSLVVGKTQYF.

This sequence joins TRBV2 and TRBJ2-7; either TRBD1 or TRBD2 may fit D (5 bases each). V was pared by 6 bases and J by 7 bases, with 13 bases between. This CDR3 spans 12 amino acids. Germline lookup yields CDR1 SNHLY and CDR2 FYNNEI. As DNA, the CDR3 is TGTGCCAGCAGGGGACGTGCGAAGGAGCAGTACTTC. Its translation is CASRGRAKEQYF.